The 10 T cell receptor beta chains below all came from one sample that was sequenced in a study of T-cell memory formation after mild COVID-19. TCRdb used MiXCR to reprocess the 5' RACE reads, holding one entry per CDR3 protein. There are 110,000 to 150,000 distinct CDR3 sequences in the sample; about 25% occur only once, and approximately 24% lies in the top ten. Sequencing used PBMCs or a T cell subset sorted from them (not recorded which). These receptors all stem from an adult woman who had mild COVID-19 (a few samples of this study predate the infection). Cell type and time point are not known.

The CDR3 DNA reads TGCAGTGCTGGGCCGGGACTCGGCTTGTATAGTGAAGCTTTCTTT. Translated: CSAGPGLGLYSEAFF. This rearrangement joins TRBV20-1 to TRBJ1-1; possible D gene TRBD1, 5 bases. CDR1 and CDR2 from the germline V gene are DFQATT and SNEGSKA (reference sequence). The CDR3 extends over 15 amino acids. V was pared by 5 bases and J by 7 bases, with 23 bases between.

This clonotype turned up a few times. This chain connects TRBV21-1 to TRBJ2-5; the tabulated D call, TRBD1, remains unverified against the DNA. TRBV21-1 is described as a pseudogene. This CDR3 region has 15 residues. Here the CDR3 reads CASSKEAAAPLCQYF. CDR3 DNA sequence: TGTGCCAGCAGCAAAGAGGCGGCAGCCCCCCTCTGCCAGTACTTC.

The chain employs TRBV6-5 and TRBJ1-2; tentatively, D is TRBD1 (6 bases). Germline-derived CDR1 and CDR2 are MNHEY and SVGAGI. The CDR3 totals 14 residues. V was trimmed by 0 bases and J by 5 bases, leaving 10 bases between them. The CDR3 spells CASSYSRTEYGYTF. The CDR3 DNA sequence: TGTGCCAGCAGTTACTCCCGGACAGAATATGGCTACACCTTC.

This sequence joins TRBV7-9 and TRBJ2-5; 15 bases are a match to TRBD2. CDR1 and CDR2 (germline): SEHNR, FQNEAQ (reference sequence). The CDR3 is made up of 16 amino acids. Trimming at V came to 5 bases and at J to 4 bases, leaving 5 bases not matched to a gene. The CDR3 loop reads CASSPGTSGRLETQYF. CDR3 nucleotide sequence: TGTGCCAGCAGCCCTGGGACTAGCGGGAGGTTAGAGACCCAGTACTTC.

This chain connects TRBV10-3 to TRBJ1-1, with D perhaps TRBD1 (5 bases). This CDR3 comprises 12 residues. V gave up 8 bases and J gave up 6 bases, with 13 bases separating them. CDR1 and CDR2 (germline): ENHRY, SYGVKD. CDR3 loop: CAISGGEPEAFF. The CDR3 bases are TGTGCCATCTCGGGGGGTGAACCTGAAGCTTTCTTT.

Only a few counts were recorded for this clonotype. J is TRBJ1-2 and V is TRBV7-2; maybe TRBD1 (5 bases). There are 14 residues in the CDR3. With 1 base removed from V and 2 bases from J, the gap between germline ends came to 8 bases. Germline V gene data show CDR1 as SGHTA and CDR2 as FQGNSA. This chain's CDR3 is CASSLERQNYGYTF. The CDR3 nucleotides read TGTGCCAGCAGCTTAGAGAGACAGAACTATGGCTACACCTTC.

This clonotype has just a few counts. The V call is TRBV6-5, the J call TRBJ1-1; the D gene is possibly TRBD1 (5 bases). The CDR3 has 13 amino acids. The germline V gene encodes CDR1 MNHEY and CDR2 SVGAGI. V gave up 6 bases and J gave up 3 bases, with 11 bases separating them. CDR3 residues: CASSRDRYTEAFF. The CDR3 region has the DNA TGTGCCAGCAGCCGGGACCGCTACACTGAAGCTTTCTTT.

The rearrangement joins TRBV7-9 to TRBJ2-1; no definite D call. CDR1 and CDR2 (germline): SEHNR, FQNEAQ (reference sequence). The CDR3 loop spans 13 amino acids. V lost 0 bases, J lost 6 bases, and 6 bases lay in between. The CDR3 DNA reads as TGTGCCAGCAGCTTAGCAGGTATCAATGAGCAGTTCTTC. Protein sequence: CASSLAGINEQFF.

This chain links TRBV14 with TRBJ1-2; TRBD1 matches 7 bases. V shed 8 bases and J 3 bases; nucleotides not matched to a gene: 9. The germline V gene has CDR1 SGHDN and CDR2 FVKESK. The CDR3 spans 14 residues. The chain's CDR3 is CASGAGQRDYGYTF. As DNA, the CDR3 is TGTGCCAGCGGTGCGGGACAGCGGGACTATGGCTACACCTTC. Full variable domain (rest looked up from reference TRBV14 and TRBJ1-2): EAGVTQFPSHSVIEKGQTVTLRCDPISGHDNLYWYRRVMGKEIKFLLHFVKESKQDESGMPNNRFLAERTGGTYSTLKVQPAELEDSGVYFCASGAGQRDYGYTFGSGTRLTVV.

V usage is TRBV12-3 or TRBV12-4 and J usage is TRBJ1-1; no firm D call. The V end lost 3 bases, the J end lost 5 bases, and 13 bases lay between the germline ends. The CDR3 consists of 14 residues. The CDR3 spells CASSFRKGRTEAFF. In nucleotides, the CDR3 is TGTGCCAGCAGTTTTAGAAAGGGCCGGACTGAAGCTTTCTTT.